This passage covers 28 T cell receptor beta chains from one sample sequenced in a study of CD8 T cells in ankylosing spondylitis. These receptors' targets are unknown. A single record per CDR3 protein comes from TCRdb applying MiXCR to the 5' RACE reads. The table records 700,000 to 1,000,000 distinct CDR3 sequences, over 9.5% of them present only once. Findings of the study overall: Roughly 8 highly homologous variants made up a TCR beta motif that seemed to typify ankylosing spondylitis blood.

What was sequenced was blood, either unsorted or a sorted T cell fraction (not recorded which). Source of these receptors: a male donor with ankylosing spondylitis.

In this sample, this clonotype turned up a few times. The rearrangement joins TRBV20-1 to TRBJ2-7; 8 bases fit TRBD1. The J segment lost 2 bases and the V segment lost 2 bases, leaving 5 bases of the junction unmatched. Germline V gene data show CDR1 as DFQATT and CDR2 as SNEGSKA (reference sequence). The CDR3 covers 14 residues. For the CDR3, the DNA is TGCAGTGCTAGAAGGACAGGGTTGGCCTACGAGCAGTACTTC. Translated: CSARRTGLAYEQYF.

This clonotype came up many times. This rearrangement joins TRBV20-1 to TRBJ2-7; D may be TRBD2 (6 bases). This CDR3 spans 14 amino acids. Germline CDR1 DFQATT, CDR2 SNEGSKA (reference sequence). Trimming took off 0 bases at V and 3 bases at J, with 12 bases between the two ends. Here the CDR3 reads CSARDRVADYEQYF. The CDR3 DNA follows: TGCAGTGCTAGAGATCGGGTAGCGGACTACGAGCAGTACTTC.

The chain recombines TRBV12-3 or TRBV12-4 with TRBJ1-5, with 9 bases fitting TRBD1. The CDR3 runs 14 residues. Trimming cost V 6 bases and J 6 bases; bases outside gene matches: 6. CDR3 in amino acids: CASSLGQGTQPQHF. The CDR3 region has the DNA TGTGCCAGCAGCCTTGGACAGGGGACTCAGCCCCAGCATTTT.

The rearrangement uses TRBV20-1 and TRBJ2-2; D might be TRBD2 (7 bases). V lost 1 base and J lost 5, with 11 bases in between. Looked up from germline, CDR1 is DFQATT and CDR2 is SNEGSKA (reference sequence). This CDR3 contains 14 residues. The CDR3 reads CSARVGGATGELFF. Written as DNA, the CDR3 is TGCAGTGCTAGAGTGGGGGGGGCGACCGGGGAGCTGTTTTTT.

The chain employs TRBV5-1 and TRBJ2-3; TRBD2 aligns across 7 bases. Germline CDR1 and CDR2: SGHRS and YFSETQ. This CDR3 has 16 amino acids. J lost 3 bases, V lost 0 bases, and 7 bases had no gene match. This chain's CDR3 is CASSLEPSGTTDTQYF. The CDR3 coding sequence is TGCGCCAGCAGCTTGGAGCCTAGCGGAACAACAGATACGCAGTATTTT.

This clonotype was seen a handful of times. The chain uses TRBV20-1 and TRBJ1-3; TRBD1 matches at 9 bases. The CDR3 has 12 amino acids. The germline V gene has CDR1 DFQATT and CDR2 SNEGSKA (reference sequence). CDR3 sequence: CGTDRGKNTIYF. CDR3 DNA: TGCGGAACGGACAGGGGAAAAAACACCATATATTTT.

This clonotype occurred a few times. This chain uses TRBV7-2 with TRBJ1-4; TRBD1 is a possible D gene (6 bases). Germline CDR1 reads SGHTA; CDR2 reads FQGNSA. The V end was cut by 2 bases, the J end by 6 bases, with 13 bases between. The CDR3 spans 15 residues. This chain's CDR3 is CASSLKAGEYEKLFF. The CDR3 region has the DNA TGTGCCAGCAGCTTAAAAGCAGGGGAATATGAAAAACTGTTTTTT. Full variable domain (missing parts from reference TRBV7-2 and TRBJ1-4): GAGVSQSPSNKVTEKGKDVELRCDPISGHTALYWYRQSLGQGLEFLIYFQGNSAPDKSGLPSDRFSAERTGGSVSTLTIQRTQQEDSAVYLCASSLKAGEYEKLFFGSGTQLSVL.

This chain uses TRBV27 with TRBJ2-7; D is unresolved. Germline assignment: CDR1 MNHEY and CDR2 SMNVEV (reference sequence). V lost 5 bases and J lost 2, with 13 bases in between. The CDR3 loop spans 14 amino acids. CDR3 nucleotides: TGTGCCAGCAGTCCCTCGTTTGAGGCCTACGAGCAGTACTTC. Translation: CASSPSFEAYEQYF.

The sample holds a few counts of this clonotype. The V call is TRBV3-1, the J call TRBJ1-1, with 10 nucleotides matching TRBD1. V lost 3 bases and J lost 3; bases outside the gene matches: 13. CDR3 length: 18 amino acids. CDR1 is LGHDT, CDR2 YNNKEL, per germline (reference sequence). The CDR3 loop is CASSQDWTGGRGDTEAFF. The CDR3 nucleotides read TGTGCCAGCAGCCAGGATTGGACAGGGGGAAGAGGGGACACTGAAGCTTTCTTT.

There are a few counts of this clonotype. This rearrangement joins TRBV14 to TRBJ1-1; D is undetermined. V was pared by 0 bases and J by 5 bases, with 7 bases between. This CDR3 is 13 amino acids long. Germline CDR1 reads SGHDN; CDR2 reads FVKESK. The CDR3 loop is CASSQDRWTEAFF. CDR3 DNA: TGTGCCAGCAGCCAAGATCGTTGGACTGAAGCTTTCTTT.

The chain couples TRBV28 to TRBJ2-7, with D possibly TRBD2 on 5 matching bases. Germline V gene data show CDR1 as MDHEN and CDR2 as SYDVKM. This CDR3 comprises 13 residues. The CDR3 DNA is TGTGCTTCTAGGACTGAGGTTCCCTACGAGCAGTACTTC. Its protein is CASRTEVPYEQYF.

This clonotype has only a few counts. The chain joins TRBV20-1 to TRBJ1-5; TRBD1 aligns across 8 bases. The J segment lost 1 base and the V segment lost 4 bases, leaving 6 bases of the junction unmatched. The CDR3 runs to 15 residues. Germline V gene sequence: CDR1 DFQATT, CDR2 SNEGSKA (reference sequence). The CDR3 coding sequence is TGCAGTGCTACCCGGACAGGGCCGAGCAATCAGCCCCAGCATTTT. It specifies CSATRTGPSNQPQHF.

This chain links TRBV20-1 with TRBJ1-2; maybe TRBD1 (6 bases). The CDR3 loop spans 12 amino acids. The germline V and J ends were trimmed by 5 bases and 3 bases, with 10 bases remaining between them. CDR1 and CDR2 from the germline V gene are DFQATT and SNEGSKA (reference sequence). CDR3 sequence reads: CSAARGDYGYTF. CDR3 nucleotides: TGCAGTGCTGCAAGGGGGGACTATGGCTACACCTTC.

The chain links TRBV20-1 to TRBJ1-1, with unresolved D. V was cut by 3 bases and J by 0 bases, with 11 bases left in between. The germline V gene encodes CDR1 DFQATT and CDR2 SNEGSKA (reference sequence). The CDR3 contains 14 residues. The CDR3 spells CSASMGSMNTEAFF. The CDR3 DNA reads TGCAGTGCTAGCATGGGCTCAATGAACACTGAAGCTTTCTTT.

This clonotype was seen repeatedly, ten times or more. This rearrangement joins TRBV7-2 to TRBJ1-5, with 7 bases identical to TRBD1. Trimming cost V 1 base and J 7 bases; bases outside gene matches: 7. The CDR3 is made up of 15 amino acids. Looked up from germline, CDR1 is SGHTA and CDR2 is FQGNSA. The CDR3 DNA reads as TGTGCCAGCAGCTTAGTAGGGGGCGACTTGCAGCCCCAGCATTTT. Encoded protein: CASSLVGGDLQPQHF.

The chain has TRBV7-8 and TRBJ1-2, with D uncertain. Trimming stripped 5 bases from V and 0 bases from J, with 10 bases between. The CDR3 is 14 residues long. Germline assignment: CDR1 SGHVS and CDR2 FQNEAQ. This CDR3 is CASSPNRANYGYTF. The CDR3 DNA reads TGTGCCAGCAGCCCGAACAGAGCTAACTATGGCTACACCTTC.

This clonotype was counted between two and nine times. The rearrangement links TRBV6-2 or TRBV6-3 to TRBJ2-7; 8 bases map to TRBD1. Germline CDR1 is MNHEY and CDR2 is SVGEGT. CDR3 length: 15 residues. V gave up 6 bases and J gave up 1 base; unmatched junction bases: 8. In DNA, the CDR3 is TGTGCCAGCAGCCGCGGACAGGGAATTTCCTACGAGCAGTACTTC. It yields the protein CASSRGQGISYEQYF.

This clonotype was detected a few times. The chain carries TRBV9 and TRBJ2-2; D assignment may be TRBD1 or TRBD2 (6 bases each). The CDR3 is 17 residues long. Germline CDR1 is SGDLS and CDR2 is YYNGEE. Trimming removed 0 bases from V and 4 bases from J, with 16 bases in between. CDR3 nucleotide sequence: TGTGCCAGCAGCGTAGGCCCTCCGGGGGCGGGCACCGGGGAGCTGTTTTTT. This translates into CASSVGPPGAGTGELFF.

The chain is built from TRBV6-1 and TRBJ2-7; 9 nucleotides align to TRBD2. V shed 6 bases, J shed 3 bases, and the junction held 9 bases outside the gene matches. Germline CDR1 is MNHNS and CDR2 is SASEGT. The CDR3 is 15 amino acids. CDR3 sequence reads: CASRRLAEADYEQYF. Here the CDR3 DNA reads TGTGCCAGCAGGCGACTAGCGGAAGCCGACTACGAGCAGTACTTC.

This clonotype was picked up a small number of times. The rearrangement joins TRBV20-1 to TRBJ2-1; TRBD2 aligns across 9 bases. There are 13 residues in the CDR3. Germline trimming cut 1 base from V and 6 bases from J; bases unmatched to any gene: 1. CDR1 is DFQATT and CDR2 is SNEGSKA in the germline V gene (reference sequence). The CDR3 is CSARGAGGNEQFF. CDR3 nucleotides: TGCAGTGCTAGAGGAGCGGGAGGCAATGAGCAGTTCTTC.

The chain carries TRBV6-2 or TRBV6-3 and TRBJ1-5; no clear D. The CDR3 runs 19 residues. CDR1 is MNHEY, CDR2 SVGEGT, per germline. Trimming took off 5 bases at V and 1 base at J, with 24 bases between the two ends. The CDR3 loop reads CASSKQRTRVLLSNQPQHF. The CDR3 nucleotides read TGTGCCAGCAGTAAACAGAGGACGCGTGTCTTGCTAAGCAATCAGCCCCAGCATTTT.

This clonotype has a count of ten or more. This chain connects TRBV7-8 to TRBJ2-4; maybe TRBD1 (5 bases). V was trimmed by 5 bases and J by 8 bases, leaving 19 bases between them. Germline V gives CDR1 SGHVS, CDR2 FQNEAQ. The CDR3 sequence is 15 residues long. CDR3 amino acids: CASSPTASRGYIQYF. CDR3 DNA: TGTGCCAGCAGCCCTACCGCCTCTAGGGGATACATTCAGTACTTC.

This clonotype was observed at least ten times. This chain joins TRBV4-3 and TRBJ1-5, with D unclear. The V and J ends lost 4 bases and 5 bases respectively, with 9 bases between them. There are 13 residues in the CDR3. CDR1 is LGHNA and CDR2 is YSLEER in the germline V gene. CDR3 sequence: CASSPYIYQPQHF. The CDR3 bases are TGCGCCAGCAGCCCATACATCTATCAGCCCCAGCATTTT.

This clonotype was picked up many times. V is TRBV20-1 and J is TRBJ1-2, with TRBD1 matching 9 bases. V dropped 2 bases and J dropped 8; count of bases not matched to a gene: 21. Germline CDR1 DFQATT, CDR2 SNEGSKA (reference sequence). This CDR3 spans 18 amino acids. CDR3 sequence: CSARRWSPKQGAVEGYTF. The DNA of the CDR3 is TGCAGTGCTAGAAGGTGGTCCCCCAAACAGGGGGCCGTCGAAGGCTACACCTTC.

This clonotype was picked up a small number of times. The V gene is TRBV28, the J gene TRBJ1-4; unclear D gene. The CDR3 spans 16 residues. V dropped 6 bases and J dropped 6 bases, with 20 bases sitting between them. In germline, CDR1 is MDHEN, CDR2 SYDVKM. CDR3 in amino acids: CASSPGGVYRDEKLFF. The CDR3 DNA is TGTGCCAGCAGCCCCGGTGGGGTGTACCGGGATGAAAAACTGTTTTTT.

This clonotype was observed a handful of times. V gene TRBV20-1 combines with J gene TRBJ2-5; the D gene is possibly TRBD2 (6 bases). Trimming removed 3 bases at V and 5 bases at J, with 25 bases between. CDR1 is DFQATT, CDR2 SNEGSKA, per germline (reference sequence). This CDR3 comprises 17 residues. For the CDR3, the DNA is TGCAGTGCTAGTACGTTGGGCCGGGGGTTCCAAAGGGAGACCCAGTACTTC. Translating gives CSASTLGRGFQRETQYF.

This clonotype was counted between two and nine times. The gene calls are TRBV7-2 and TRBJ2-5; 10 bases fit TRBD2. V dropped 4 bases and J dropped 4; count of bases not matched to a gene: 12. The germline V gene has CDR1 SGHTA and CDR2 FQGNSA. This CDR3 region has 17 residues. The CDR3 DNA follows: TGTGCCAGCAGCTCCAGGAGAGCGGGGGGGCCTAGAGAGACCCAGTACTTC. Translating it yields CASSSRRAGGPRETQYF.

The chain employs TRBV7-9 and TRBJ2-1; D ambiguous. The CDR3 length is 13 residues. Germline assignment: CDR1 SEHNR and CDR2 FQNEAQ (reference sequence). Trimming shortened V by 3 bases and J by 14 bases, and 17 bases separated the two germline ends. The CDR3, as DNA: TGTGCCAGCAGCTTTTCCTCTGGTGCTCTAAAGTTCTTC. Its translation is CASSFSSGALKFF.